The next 17 T cell receptor beta chains were all read from a single sample in a study of OX40 agonist ivuxolimab in advanced cancers. The data were produced by immunoSEQ multiplex PCR, yet TCRdb's version contains in-frame clones alone and is incomplete. The sample lists approximately 76,000 clones, roughly 92% occurring once. Here the sequenced sample was CD4+ or CD8+ T cells sorted from blood, taken in a trial of the OX40 agonist ivuxolimab. The receptors come from an adult with an advanced solid tumor such as melanoma, head and neck, liver or kidney cancer.

V usage is TRBV7-3 and J usage is TRBJ2-1; tentative D call: TRBD1 (6 bases). The CDR3 consists of 13 residues. V was shortened by 3 bases and J by 7 bases, with 10 bases between the two germline ends. The germline V gene encodes CDR1 SGHTA and CDR2 FQGTGA. The CDR3: CASSFQGWNEQFF. For the CDR3, the DNA is TGTGCCAGCAGCTTCCAGGGGTGGAATGAGCAGTTCTTC.

This clone was seen once. The chain uses TRBV27 and TRBJ2-3, with 10 bases lining up with TRBD2. V trimming: 3 bases; J trimming: 0 bases; junction bases outside the gene matches: 15. The CDR3 runs 20 residues. Germline-derived CDR1 and CDR2 are MNHEY and SMNVEV (reference sequence). CDR3 amino acids: CASSLFHGGSGGLSTDTQYF. CDR3 sequence (DNA): TGTGCCAGCAGTTTGTTCCACGGAGGTAGCGGGGGGCTAAGCACAGATACGCAGTATTTT.

J is TRBJ1-3 and V is TRBV7-8; D is ambiguous. The CDR3 totals 16 residues. Between the trimmed V and J ends, which lost 8 bases and 0 bases, there was a span of 17 bases. The V gene's germline CDR1 is SGHVS and CDR2 FQNEAQ. The CDR3 bases are TGTGCCAGCCGTAAAGAGTGGGCAAACTCTGGAAACACCATATATTTT. Residues: CASRKEWANSGNTIYF.

The J gene is TRBJ2-7, the V gene TRBV29-1; tentatively, D is TRBD1 (5 bases). CDR1 is SQVTM and CDR2 is ANQGSEA in the germline V gene. The CDR3 contains 11 residues. Trimming shortened V by 4 bases and J by 8 bases, and 12 bases separated the two germline ends. CDR3 protein: CSVVGQGQQYF. CDR3 in DNA: TGCAGCGTTGTGGGGCAGGGCCAGCAGTACTTC.

The V and J genes are TRBV27 and TRBJ1-4; D is possibly TRBD1 (6 bases). V shed 3 bases and J shed 8 bases, with 13 bases lying between them. The CDR3 loop spans 14 amino acids. Germline CDR1 reads MNHEY; CDR2 reads SMNVEV (reference sequence). The CDR3 loop is CASSLGGRGEKLFF. CDR3 nucleotide sequence: TGTGCCAGCAGTTTGGGGGGGCGCGGGGAAAAACTGTTTTTT.

The V call is TRBV27, the J call TRBJ1-1; D possibly corresponds to TRBD1 (6 bases). The V gene's germline CDR1 is MNHEY and CDR2 SMNVEV (reference sequence). V lost 5 bases to trimming and J lost 0 bases, with 10 bases between them. This CDR3 region has 14 residues. The CDR3 is CASSTGRMNTEAFF. Written as DNA, the CDR3 is TGTGCCAGCAGTACAGGGCGGATGAACACTGAAGCTTTCTTT.

J is TRBJ2-1 and V is TRBV9, with 9 nucleotides matching TRBD2. The CDR3 consists of 16 residues. The junction had 2 bases not matched to a gene; V was cut back by 0 bases and J by 1 base. CDR1 is SGDLS, CDR2 YYNGEE, per germline. CDR3 nucleotides: TGTGCCAGCAGCGTAGGAAGCGGGGGGTCCTACAATGAGCAGTTCTTC. This sequence encodes CASSVGSGGSYNEQFF. Drawing the rest from reference TRBV9 and TRBJ2-1, the complete variable domain is DSGVTQTPKHLITATGQRVTLRCSPRSGDLSVYWYQQSLDQGLQFLIQYYNGEERAKGNILERFSAQQFPDLHSELNLSSLELGDSALYFCASSVGSGGSYNEQFFGPGTRLTVL.

The chain uses TRBV25-1 and TRBJ1-3; D is uncertain. The ends were cut back, 8 bases at V and 4 bases at J, with 6 bases in the middle. The CDR3 consists of 11 residues. The germline gives CDR1 MGHDK, CDR2 SYGVNS. DNA of the CDR3: TGTGCCAGCCATCAGGGAAACACCATATATTTT. This translates into CASHQGNTIYF.

The rearrangement joins TRBV10-2 to TRBJ2-3; possibly TRBD2 for D (5 bases). V shed 6 bases and J shed 1 base, with 11 bases lying between them. This CDR3 region has 14 residues. Per the germline V gene, CDR1 is WSHSY and CDR2 is SAAADI. CDR3 in DNA: TGCGCCAGCAGCGGGGTCGTACGCACAGATACGCAGTATTTT. Translating it yields CASSGVVRTDTQYF.

The chain uses TRBV27 and TRBJ2-7, with D possibly being TRBD2 (5 bases). CDR3 length: 18 residues. V was shortened by 5 bases and J by 3 bases, with 26 bases between the two germline ends. CDR1 and CDR2 (germline): MNHEY, SMNVEV (reference sequence). The CDR3 DNA follows: TGTGCCAGCAGTACTATCCTTGGACGGGCGAGGGTTTTCTACGAGCAGTACTTC. Translated: CASSTILGRARVFYEQYF.

This clone has a single count. The V gene is TRBV9, the J gene TRBJ2-2; D is ambiguous. The CDR3 consists of 12 residues. The germline V and J ends were trimmed by 1 base and 6 bases, with 4 bases remaining between them. CDR1 is SGDLS and CDR2 is YYNGEE in the germline V gene. In DNA form, the CDR3 reads TGTGCCAGCAGCGTAAATTCCGGGGAGCTGTTTTTT. Its translation is CASSVNSGELFF.

This chain connects TRBV27 to TRBJ1-1, with a tentative D call TRBD1 (5 bases). This CDR3 spans 15 amino acids. V was trimmed by 7 bases and J by 8 bases, leaving 23 bases between them. CDR1 and CDR2 from the germline V gene are MNHEY and SMNVEV (reference sequence). The CDR3 is CASTRTRGGRFEAFF. In DNA, the CDR3 is TGTGCCAGCACCCGAACGAGGGGCGGTCGATTCGAAGCTTTCTTT.

The chain combines TRBV14 with TRBJ2-7, with D uncertain. The CDR3 runs to 12 residues. The V and J ends lost 1 base and 9 bases respectively, with 10 bases between them. Germline assignment: CDR1 SGHDN and CDR2 FVKESK. The CDR3 region has the DNA TGTGCCAGCAGCCAAGCCGGATTTCCGCAGTACTTC. Translated: CASSQAGFPQYF.

This clone has only one observation. The V and J genes are TRBV4-3 and TRBJ2-1; tentatively, D is TRBD2 (5 bases). From germline, CDR1 is LGHNA and CDR2 YSLEER. CDR3 size: 18 residues. V dropped 0 bases and J dropped 7 bases, with 22 bases sitting between them. The CDR3 here is CASSQDTAGVLQKNEQFF. The CDR3 coding sequence is TGCGCCAGCAGCCAAGATACCGCGGGTGTTTTGCAGAAAAATGAGCAGTTCTTC.

A single count supports this clone. This rearrangement joins TRBV28 to TRBJ2-5, with no clear D. The V gene's germline CDR1 is MDHEN and CDR2 SYDVKM. Trimming took off 5 bases at V and 5 bases at J, with 15 bases between the two ends. This CDR3 is built from 14 residues. The CDR3 DNA reads TGTGCCAGCAGTCCCCGGGCCCGCCAGGAGACCCAGTACTTC. Encoded protein: CASSPRARQETQYF.

The V gene is TRBV5-4, the J gene TRBJ1-3; TRBD1 matches at 11 bases. Germline lookup yields CDR1 SGHNT and CDR2 YYREEE (reference sequence). The CDR3 has 17 amino acids. The trim removed 2 bases at V and 2 bases at J, leaving 6 bases unmatched. In nucleotides, the CDR3 is TGTGCCAGCAGCTTAGCTCCGGGACAGGGGGCTGGAAACACCATATATTTT. Translated, it gives CASSLAPGQGAGNTIYF. The full variable domain, with the rest looked up from reference TRBV5-4 and TRBJ1-3, is ETGVTQSPTHLIKTRGQQVTLRCSSQSGHNTVSWYQQALGQGPQFIFQYYREEENGRGNFPPRFSGLQFPNYSSELNVNALELDDSALYLCASSLAPGQGAGNTIYFGEGSWLTVV.

CDR3 sequence: CASSWGSNQPQHF. The CDR3, as DNA: TGTGCCAGCAGCTGGGGTAGCAATCAGCCCCAGCATTTT. This chain uses TRBV13 with TRBJ1-5; unclear D gene. Germline loops: CDR1 PRHDT, CDR2 FYEKMQ (reference sequence). The CDR3 consists of 13 residues. V shed 4 bases and J shed 0 bases, with 4 bases lying between them. Full variable domain (outside the CDR3, taken from reference TRBV13 and TRBJ1-5): AAGVIQSPRHLIKEKRETATLKCYPIPRHDTVYWYQQGPGQDPQFLISFYEKMQSDKGSIPDRFSAQQFSDYHSELNMSSLELGDSALYFCASSWGSNQPQHFGDGTRLSIL.